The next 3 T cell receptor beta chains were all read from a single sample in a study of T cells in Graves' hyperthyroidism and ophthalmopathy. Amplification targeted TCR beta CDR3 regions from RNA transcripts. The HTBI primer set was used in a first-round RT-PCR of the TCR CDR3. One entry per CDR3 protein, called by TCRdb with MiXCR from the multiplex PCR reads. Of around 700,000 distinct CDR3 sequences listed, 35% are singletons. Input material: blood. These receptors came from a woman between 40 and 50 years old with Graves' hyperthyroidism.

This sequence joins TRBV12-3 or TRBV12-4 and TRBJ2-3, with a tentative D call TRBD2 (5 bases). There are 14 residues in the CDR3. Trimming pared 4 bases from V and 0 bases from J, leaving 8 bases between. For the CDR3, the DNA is TGTGCCAGCAGTTATGGACTTAGCACAGATACGCAGTATTTT. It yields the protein CASSYGLSTDTQYF.

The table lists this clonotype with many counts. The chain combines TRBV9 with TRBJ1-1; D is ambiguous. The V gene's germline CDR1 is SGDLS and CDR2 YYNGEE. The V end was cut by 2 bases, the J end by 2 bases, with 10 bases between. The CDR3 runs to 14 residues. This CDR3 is CASSVAPGNTEAFF. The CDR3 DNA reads TGTGCCAGCAGCGTCGCTCCAGGTAACACTGAAGCTTTCTTT. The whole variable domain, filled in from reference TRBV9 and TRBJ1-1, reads DSGVTQTPKHLITATGQRVTLRCSPRSGDLSVYWYQQSLDQGLQFLIQYYNGEERAKGNILERFSAQQFPDLHSELNLSSLELGDSALYFCASSVAPGNTEAFFGQGTRLTVV.

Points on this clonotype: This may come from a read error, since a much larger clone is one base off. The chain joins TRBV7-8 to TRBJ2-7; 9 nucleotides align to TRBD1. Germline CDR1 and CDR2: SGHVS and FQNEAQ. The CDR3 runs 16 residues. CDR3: CASSLVMGTGIYAQYF. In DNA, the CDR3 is TGTGCCAGCAGCTTAGTGATGGGGACAGGGATCTACGCGCAGTACTTC.